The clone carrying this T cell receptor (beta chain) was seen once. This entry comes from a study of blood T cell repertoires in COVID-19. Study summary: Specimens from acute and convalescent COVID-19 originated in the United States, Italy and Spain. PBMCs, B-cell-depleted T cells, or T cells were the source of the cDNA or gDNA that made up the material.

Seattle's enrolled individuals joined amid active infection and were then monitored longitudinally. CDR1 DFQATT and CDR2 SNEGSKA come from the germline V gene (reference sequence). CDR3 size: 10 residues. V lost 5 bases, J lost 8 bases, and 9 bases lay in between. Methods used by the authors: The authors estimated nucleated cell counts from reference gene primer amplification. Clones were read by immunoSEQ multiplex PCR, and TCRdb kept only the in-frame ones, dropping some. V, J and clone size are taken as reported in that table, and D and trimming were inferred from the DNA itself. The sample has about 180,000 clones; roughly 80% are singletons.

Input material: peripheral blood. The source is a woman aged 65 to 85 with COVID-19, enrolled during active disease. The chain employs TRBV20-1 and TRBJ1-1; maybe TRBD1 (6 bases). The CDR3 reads CSALDREAFF. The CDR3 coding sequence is TGCAGTGCTCTAGACAGGGAAGCTTTCTTT.